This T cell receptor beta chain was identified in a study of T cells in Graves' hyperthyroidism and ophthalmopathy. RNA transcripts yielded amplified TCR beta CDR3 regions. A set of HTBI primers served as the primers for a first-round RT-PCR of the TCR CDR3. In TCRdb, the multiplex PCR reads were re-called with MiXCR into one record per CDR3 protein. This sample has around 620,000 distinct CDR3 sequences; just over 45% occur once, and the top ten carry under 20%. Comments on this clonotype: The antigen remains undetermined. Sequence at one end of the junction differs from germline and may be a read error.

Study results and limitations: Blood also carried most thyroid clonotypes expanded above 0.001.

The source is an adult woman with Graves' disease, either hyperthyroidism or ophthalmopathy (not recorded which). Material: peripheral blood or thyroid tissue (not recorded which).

The CDR3 reads CASSLEANEPQHF. CDR3 nucleotide sequence: TGCGCCAGCAGCTTGGAAGCAAATGAGCCCCAGCATTTT. The chain combines TRBV5-5 with TRBJ1-5, with D unclear. Germline assignment: CDR1 SGHKS and CDR2 YYEKEE (reference sequence). This CDR3 region has 13 residues.